The 17 T cell receptor beta chains listed next were all sequenced from one sample in a study of T cells in Graves' hyperthyroidism and ophthalmopathy. RNA transcripts served as the template for amplifying TCR beta CDR3 regions. Initially, a first-round RT-PCR of the TCR CDR3 employed the HTBI primer set. TCRdb re-analysed the multiplex PCR reads in MiXCR, keeping a single row per CDR3 protein. Of under 650,000 distinct CDR3 sequences listed, roughly 16% were seen once; the top ten hold 3.8%. Source material: blood. These receptors were obtained from a woman in her twenties or thirties with Graves' hyperthyroidism.

This clonotype was recorded at least ten times. The CDR3: CASSLTGGQADTQYF. CDR3 DNA sequence: TGTGCCAGCAGCTTAACGGGAGGGCAAGCAGATACGCAGTATTTT. This chain links TRBV7-2 with TRBJ2-3; 8 bases align to TRBD2. The CDR3 sequence is 15 residues long. J was trimmed by 4 bases and V by 2 bases; bases with no gene match: 5. Germline CDR1 is SGHTA and CDR2 is FQGNSA.

Concerning this clonotype itself: This may stem from a read error, because a much larger clone lies one nucleotide away. This chain uses TRBV6-1 with TRBJ2-1; D possibly corresponds to TRBD1 (5 bases). The CDR3 spans 12 residues. In germline, CDR1 is MNHNS, CDR2 SASEGT. Trimming left V 11 bases short and J 6 bases short, with 14 bases between. In DNA, the CDR3 is TGTGCCGTGGGGCGGATATGCAATGAGCAGTTCTTC. Protein: CAVGRICNEQFF.

The chain joins TRBV12-5 to TRBJ1-5, with no clear D. V was clipped by 0 bases and J by 6 bases, with 15 bases between them. The CDR3 length is 16 residues. Germline V gene sequence: CDR1 LGHNT, CDR2 FRNRAP. This chain's CDR3 is CASGLVRDKAGQPQHF. In DNA, the CDR3 is TGTGCTAGTGGTTTGGTTAGAGACAAGGCGGGTCAGCCCCAGCATTTT. The full variable domain, completed using reference TRBV12-5 and TRBJ1-5, is DARVTQTPRHKVTEMGQEVTMRCQPILGHNTVFWYRQTMMQGLELLAYFRNRAPLDDSGMPKDRFSAEMPDATLATLKIQPSEPRDSAVYFCASGLVRDKAGQPQHFGDGTRLSIL.

This clonotype came up a few times. This chain uses TRBV7-3 with TRBJ1-5; 7 nucleotides match TRBD1. After removal of 5 bases from V and 6 bases from J, the junction contained 4 bases not matched to a gene. CDR1 SGHTA and CDR2 FQGTGA come from the germline V gene. CDR3 length: 13 amino acids. In DNA form, the CDR3 reads TGTGCCAGCAGCCCATCAGGGGGTCAGCCCCAGCATTTT. It codes for CASSPSGGQPQHF.

V gene TRBV20-1 combines with J gene TRBJ2-1; possibly TRBD2 for D (5 bases). The length of the CDR3 is 14 residues. CDR1 and CDR2 from the germline V gene are DFQATT and SNEGSKA (reference sequence). The V and J ends lost 6 bases and 4 bases respectively, with 16 bases between them. In DNA, the CDR3 is TGCAGTGCAAAACCTAGCTTTGTGTACAATGAGCAGTTCTTC. Translation: CSAKPSFVYNEQFF.

CDR3 nucleotides: TGTGCCAGCAGTTCCGCGAGGACAGGCGTTTCCTACAATGAGCAGTTCTTC. Protein product: CASSSARTGVSYNEQFF. The chain has TRBV6-2 or TRBV6-3 and TRBJ2-1; 7 bases fit TRBD1. The CDR3 is 17 residues long. With V trimmed by 4 bases and J by 1 base, 10 bases remained unmatched. The germline CDR1 and CDR2 sequences are MNHEY and SVGEGT.

This clonotype was observed a few times. The V and J genes are TRBV4-1 and TRBJ2-7; D is undetermined. V was pared by 1 base and J by 3 bases, with 13 bases between. This CDR3 is built from 15 residues. From germline, CDR1 is MGHRA and CDR2 YSYEKL. CDR3 amino acids: CASSQGLLGNYEQYF. The DNA for the CDR3 is TGCGCCAGCAGCCAAGGTCTCCTGGGGAACTACGAGCAGTACTTC.

This clonotype was recorded many times. This chain links TRBV28 with TRBJ2-5; 7 bases match TRBD1. With 6 bases clipped from V and 3 bases from J, the junction kept 4 bases outside the gene matches. CDR1 is MDHEN, CDR2 SYDVKM, per germline. There are 13 residues in the CDR3. The CDR3 reads CASSTTGKETQYF. The DNA of the CDR3 is TGTGCCAGCAGCACGACAGGGAAAGAGACCCAGTACTTC.

This clonotype was counted at least ten times. The V call is TRBV28, the J call TRBJ2-3; the D gene is possibly TRBD2 (6 bases). Trimming stripped 2 bases from V and 2 bases from J, with 20 bases between. CDR1 and CDR2 from the germline V gene are MDHEN and SYDVKM. This CDR3 is 18 amino acids long. The CDR3 bases are TGTGCCAGCAGTTTAGGTGTAACTCGGGCGGGAACCACAGATACGCAGTATTTT. This encodes CASSLGVTRAGTTDTQYF.

This clonotype was detected ten times or more. The rearrangement joins TRBV6-2 or TRBV6-3 to TRBJ2-2, with D hard to call. CDR1 and CDR2 (germline): MNHEY, SVGEGT. Trimming removed 1 base at V and 4 bases at J, with 4 bases between. CDR3 length: 13 residues. CDR3 amino acids: CASSYFPTGELFF. The CDR3 region has the DNA TGTGCCAGCAGTTACTTCCCCACCGGGGAGCTGTTTTTT.

The rearrangement links TRBV9 to TRBJ1-6; TRBD1 matches at 10 bases. CDR3 length equals 15 residues. CDR1 and CDR2 from the germline V gene are SGDLS and YYNGEE. Trimming took 0 bases from V and 8 from J; bases not matched to a gene: 2. This CDR3 is CASSVGDRGHSPLHF. DNA of the CDR3: TGTGCCAGCAGCGTAGGGGACAGGGGACATTCACCCCTCCACTTT.

This clonotype showed up many times. V usage is TRBV29-1 and J usage is TRBJ2-1; 7 bases align to TRBD1. Germline assignment: CDR1 SQVTM and CDR2 ANQGSEA. V dropped 4 bases and J dropped 0; count of bases not matched to a gene: 3. The CDR3 has 14 residues. CDR3 residues: CSVGQGGSYNEQFF. The CDR3 DNA reads as TGCAGCGTTGGACAGGGTGGCTCCTACAATGAGCAGTTCTTC.

This clonotype appeared many times. The genes are TRBV10-3 and TRBJ1-2; a weak D match, TRBD1 (5 bases). CDR3 length: 13 amino acids. V was trimmed by 3 bases and J by 8 bases, leaving 13 bases between them. Germline V gene data show CDR1 as ENHRY and CDR2 as SYGVKD. In DNA, the CDR3 is TGTGCCATCAGTGACAGGGATAGAGGAGGCTACACCTTC. Encoded protein: CAISDRDRGGYTF.

This clonotype was counted at least ten times. The V call is TRBV12-3 or TRBV12-4, the J call TRBJ2-7; D gene ambiguous. Trimming took off 4 bases at V and 2 bases at J, with 12 bases between the two ends. This CDR3 has 14 residues. The CDR3 region is CASSSASPAYEQYF. The CDR3 coding sequence is TGTGCCAGCAGTTCTGCCTCCCCAGCCTACGAGCAGTACTTC.

This clonotype was recorded a few times. The V call is TRBV3-1, the J call TRBJ1-6, with D tentatively TRBD1 (5 bases). The CDR3 consists of 12 residues. V lost 2 bases to trimming and J lost 15 bases, with 11 bases between them. CDR1 and CDR2 from the germline V gene are LGHDT and YNNKEL (reference sequence). The CDR3 region is CASSQTTGHLHF. As DNA, the CDR3 is TGTGCCAGCAGCCAAACCACAGGTCACCTCCACTTT.

This clonotype was counted at least ten times. The V gene is TRBV28, the J gene TRBJ2-7; D gene uncertain. Germline CDR1 is MDHEN and CDR2 is SYDVKM. This CDR3 has 11 residues. V was pared by 2 bases and J by 6 bases, with 5 bases between. This chain's CDR3 is CASSLESEQYF. DNA for the CDR3: TGTGCCAGCAGTTTAGAGAGCGAGCAGTACTTC.

This clonotype turned up a few times. The rearrangement joins TRBV5-1 to TRBJ1-2; 9 bases map to TRBD1. Germline V gene lookup returns CDR1 SGHRS and CDR2 YFSETQ. Trimming took 4 bases from V and 2 from J; bases not matched to a gene: 6. The CDR3 extends over 15 amino acids. The CDR3 coding sequence is TGCGCCAGCAGCCGACAACAGGGGGCGAACTATGGCTACACCTTC. This gives the protein CASSRQQGANYGYTF.